This T cell receptor beta chain appears in the sequencing data of a study of CD4 and CD8 cells across lung adenocarcinoma regions. Germline values: CDR1 MGHDK, CDR2 SYGVNS. V gave up 6 bases and J gave up 6 bases, with 17 bases separating them. The CDR3 has 14 residues. MiXCR, applied by TCRdb to the PCR reads, yields one record per CDR3 protein. The table has 20,000 or so distinct CDR3 sequences, around 50% seen once; the top ten hold roughly 34%. Localized lung adenocarcinoma, a non-small cell lung cancer, affected the donors. V usage is TRBV25-1 and J usage is TRBJ1-2; the D is unclear. This sequence originates from a male donor with lung adenocarcinoma. The CD4 and CD8 labels of this study may be unreliable. The sequenced material came from CD8+ T cells from the margin of a lung tumor. The CDR3 region is CASRDTGRPHGYTF. Written as DNA, the CDR3 is TGTGCCAGCAGAGACACGGGGAGGCCCCATGGCTACACCTTC.